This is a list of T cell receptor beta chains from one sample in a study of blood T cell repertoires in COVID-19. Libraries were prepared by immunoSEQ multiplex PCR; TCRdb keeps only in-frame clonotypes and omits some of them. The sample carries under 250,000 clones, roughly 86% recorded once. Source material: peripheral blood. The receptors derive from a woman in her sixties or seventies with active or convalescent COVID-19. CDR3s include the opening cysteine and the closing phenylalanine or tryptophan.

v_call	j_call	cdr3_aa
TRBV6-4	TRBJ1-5	CASSDSAGAGQPQHF
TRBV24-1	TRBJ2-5	CATSSGSQETQYF
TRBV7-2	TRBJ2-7	CASSLTGAPYEQYF
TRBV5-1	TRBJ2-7	CASSVPGVGGQTYEQYF
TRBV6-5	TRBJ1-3	CAHLGAVQGGNTIYF
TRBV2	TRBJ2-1	CASKLSGGINEQFF
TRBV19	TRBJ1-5	CASSPQQGNQPQHF
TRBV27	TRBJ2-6	CASSWGVGANVLTF
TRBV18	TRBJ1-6	CASSPTGGDSPLHF
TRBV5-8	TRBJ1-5	CASSLLQPQHF
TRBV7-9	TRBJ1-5	CASSIDRERAQPQHF
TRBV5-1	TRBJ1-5	CASSVRDRGLGNQPQHF
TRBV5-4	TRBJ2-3	CASSIGLAGGEDTQYF
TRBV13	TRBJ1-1	CASSSVPGQPRNTFF
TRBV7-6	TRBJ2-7	CASSLGGLSYEQYF
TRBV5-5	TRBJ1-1	CASSYRGSSEAFF
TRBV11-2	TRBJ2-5	CASSPPGQSIQETQYF
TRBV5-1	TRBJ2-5	CASSLGQIQETQYF
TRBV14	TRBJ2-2	CASSQDAGNPGELFF
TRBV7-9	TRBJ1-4	CASSENRDSNEKLFF
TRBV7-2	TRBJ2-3	CASSYSYGGTDTQYF
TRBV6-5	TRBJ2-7	CASSLRTGGPYEQYF
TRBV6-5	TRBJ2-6	CASGPVEIGANVLTF
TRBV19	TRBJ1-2	CASSISGQGMYGYTF
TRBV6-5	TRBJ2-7	CASSLSPAVTYEQYF
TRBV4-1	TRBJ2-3	CASSQGTYRASGGLDTQYF
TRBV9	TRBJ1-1	CASSVGRSGTTFF
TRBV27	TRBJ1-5	CASSHDRVNQPQHF
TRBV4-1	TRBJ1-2	CASSQTGGPLYGYTF
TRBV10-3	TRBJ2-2	CAISESLGQGAGELFF
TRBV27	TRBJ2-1	CASSPPTRQRQFF
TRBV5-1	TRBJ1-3	CASTDGVVGNTIYF
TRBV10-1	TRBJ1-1	CASSGPQGTEAFF
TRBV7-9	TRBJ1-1	CASSGGQLNTEAFF
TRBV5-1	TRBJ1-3	CASSAGQGSGNTIYF
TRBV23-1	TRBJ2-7	CASSQSREYEQYF
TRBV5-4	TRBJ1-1	CASSLGRGWDTEAFF
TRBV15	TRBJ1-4	CATSRGRRVEKLFF
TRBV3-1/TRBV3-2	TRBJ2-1	CASSQSRGYNEQFF
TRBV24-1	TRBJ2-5	CATQQPYQETQYF
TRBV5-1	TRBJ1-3	CASTPSSGVGNTIYF
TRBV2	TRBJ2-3	CASRGQGTDTQYF
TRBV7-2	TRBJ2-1	CASRSLGGVTYNEQFF
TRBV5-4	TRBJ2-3	CASSLPTSGITDTQYF
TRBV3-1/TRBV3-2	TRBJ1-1	CASSQVVGSAEAFF
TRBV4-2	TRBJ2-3	CASSQETAVPRTDTQYF
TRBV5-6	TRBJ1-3	CASSPSVTGSGNTIYF
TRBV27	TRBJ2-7	CASRTGGIYEQYF
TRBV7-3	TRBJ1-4	CASSLVPGQGAEKLFF
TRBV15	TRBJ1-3	CATSRDRNGNTIYF
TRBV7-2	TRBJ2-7	CASSLVRGYEQYF
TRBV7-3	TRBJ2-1	CASSPRLALYNEQFF
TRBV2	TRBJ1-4	CARSATNEKLFF